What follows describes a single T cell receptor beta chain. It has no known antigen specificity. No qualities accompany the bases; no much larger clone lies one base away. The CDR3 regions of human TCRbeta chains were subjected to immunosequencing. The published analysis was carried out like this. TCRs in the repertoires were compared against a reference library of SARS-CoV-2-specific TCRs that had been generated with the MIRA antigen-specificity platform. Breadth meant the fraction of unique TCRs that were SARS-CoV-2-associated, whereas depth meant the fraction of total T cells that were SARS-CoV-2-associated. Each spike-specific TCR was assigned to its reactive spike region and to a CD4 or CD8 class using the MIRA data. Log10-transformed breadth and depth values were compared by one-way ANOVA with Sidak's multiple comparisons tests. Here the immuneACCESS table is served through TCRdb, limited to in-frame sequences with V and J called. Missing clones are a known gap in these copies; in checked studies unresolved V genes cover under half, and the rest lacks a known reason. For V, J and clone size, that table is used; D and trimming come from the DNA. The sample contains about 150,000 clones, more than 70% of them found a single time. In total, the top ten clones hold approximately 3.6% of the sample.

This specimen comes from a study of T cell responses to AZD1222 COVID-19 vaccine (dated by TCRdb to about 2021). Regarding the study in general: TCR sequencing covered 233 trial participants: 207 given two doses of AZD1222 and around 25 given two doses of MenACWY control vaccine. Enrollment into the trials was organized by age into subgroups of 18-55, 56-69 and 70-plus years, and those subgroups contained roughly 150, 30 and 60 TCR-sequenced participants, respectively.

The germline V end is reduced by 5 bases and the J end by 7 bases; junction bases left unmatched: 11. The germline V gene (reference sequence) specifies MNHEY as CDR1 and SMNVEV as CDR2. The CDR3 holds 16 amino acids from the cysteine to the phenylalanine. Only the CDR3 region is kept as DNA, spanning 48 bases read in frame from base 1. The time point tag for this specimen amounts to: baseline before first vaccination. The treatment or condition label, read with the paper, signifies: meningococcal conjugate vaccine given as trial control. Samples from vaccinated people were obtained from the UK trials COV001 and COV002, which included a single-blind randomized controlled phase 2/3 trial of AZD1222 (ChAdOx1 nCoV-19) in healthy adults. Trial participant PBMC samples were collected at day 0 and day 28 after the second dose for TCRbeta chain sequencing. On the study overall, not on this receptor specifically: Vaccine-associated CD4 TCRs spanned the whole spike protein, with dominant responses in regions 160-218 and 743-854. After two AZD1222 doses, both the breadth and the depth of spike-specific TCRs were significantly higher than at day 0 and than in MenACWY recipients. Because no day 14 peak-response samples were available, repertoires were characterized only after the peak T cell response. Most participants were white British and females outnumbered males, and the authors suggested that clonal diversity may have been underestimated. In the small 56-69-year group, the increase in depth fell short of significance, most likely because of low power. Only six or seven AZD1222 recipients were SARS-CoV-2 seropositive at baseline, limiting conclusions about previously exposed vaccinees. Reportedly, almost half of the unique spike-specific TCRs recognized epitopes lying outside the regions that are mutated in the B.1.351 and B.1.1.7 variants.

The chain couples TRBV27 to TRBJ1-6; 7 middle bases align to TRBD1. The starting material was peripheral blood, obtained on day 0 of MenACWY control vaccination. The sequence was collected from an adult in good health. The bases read TGTGCCAGCAGTCTCTACGGGGACAGCGTCAATTCACCCCTCCACTTT. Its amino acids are CASSLYGDSVNSPLHF.